The 20 T cell receptor beta chains below come from one sample, sequenced in a study of control samples from healthy donors and cancer patients. Sequencing was performed with immunoSEQ multiplex PCR; in TCRdb, only in-frame clones are kept and a portion is missing. The table includes approximately 37,000 clones, more than 70% detected once. The sequencing sample was made of PBMCs. These receptors were obtained from an older woman with lung cancer.

This clone is termed medium-sized. The chain employs TRBV12-3 or TRBV12-4 and TRBJ1-1; TRBD1 matches 8 bases. The CDR3 runs 12 residues. V lost 3 bases to trimming and J lost 12 bases; unmatched junction nucleotides: 6. In DNA, the CDR3 is TGTGCCAGCAGTTTCAGGCGACAGGGGCCTTTCTTT. Its protein is CASSFRRQGPFF.

The CDR3 region is CASSQGGVAEKLFF. As DNA, the CDR3 is TGTGCCAGCAGCCAAGGCGGGGTAGCTGAAAAACTGTTTTTT. The rearrangement uses TRBV3-1 (or the pseudogene TRBV3-2) and TRBJ1-4; D is uncertain. Germline V gives CDR1 LGHDT, CDR2 YNNKEL (reference sequence). The CDR3 contains 14 residues. Deletions cut 1 base from V and 7 bases from J, with 10 bases between.

The rearrangement links TRBV7-9 to TRBJ1-1, with no clear D. The CDR3 totals 11 residues. Looked up from germline, CDR1 is SEHNR and CDR2 is FQNEAQ (reference sequence). Trimming took off 1 base at V and 10 bases at J, with 7 bases between the two ends. This chain's CDR3 is CASSLGGGAFF. The CDR3 DNA is TGTGCCAGCAGCTTAGGGGGAGGAGCTTTCTTT.

This rearrangement joins TRBV5-7 to TRBJ2-7, with 9 bases fitting TRBD1. TRBV5-7 is an ORF; its function is uncertain. The CDR3 length is 15 residues. The trim removed 4 bases at V and 7 bases at J, leaving 12 bases unmatched. The CDR3 DNA reads TGTGCCAGCAGCAAGACACCGGACAGGGGAGAAGAGCAGTACTTC. Translation: CASSKTPDRGEEQYF.

The CDR3 nucleotides read TGTGCCAGCAGCCTATATCCGGAAAAACTGTTTTTT. It translates to CASSLYPEKLFF. The chain carries TRBV28 and TRBJ1-4; unclear D gene. The V end lost 6 bases, the J end lost 8 bases, and 10 bases lay between the germline ends. The CDR3 is 12 residues long. Per germline, CDR1 MDHEN and CDR2 SYDVKM. The entire variable domain, with the rest obtained from reference TRBV28 and TRBJ1-4, is as follows: DVKVTQSSRYLVKRTGEKVFLECVQDMDHENMFWYRQDPGLGLRLIYFSYDVKMKEKGDIPEGYSVSREKKERFSLILESASTNQTSMYLCASSLYPEKLFFGSGTQLSVL.

This clone rates as medium-sized. The V and J genes are TRBV5-4 and TRBJ1-5; 8 bases fit TRBD1. This CDR3 comprises 15 residues. With V trimmed by 4 bases and J by 3 bases, 6 bases remained unmatched. CDR1 and CDR2 (germline): SGHNT, YYREEE (reference sequence). The CDR3 spells CASSLGQGTNQPQHF. The CDR3 bases are TGTGCCAGCAGCCTTGGACAGGGTACCAATCAGCCCCAGCATTTT.

In this sample, this clone turned up a few times. V usage is TRBV7-6 and J usage is TRBJ1-1; D remains unclear. This CDR3 has 15 residues. Germline CDR1 is SGHVS and CDR2 is FNYEAQ. Trimming removed 1 base from V and 0 bases from J, with 9 bases in between. In DNA form, the CDR3 reads TGTGCCAGCAGCTTAGAAGGGATGTTGAACACTGAAGCTTTCTTT. Translation gives CASSLEGMLNTEAFF. Drawing the rest from reference TRBV7-6 and TRBJ1-1, the complete variable domain is GAGVSQSPRYKVTKRGQDVALRCDPISGHVSLYWYRQALGQGPEFLTYFNYEAQQDKSGLPNDRFSAERPEGSISTLTIQRTEQRDSAMYRCASSLEGMLNTEAFFGQGTRLTVV.

The chain uses TRBV7-3 and TRBJ2-7; 9 bases map to TRBD2. This CDR3 has 16 amino acids. Germline V gives CDR1 SGHTA, CDR2 FQGTGA. V trimming: 5 bases; J trimming: 0 bases; junction bases outside the gene matches: 8. The CDR3 sequence: CASSPVAGVASYEQYF. The CDR3 coding sequence is TGTGCCAGCAGCCCGGTAGCGGGAGTGGCCTCCTACGAGCAGTACTTC.

The CDR3 coding sequence is TGTGCCATCAGTACCAGTGGGAACACTGAAGCTTTCTTT. Amino acids: CAISTSGNTEAFF. This chain joins TRBV10-3 and TRBJ1-1; D is uncertain. The germline V and J ends were trimmed by 5 bases and 1 base, with 8 bases remaining between them. There are 13 residues in the CDR3. Germline assignment: CDR1 ENHRY and CDR2 SYGVKD.

By share of the sample, this clone is medium-sized (0.01 to 0.1%). The V call is TRBV3-1 (or the pseudogene TRBV3-2), the J call TRBJ2-3; TRBD2 matches 11 bases. The germline V gene encodes CDR1 LGHDT and CDR2 YNNKEL (reference sequence). V shed 1 base and J 3 bases; nucleotides not matched to a gene: 6. The CDR3 is 17 amino acids. The CDR3, as DNA: TGTGCCAGCAGCCAAGGGTCGGCTAGCGGGGGGACAGATACGCAGTATTTT. Encoded protein: CASSQGSASGGTDTQYF.

In its sample, this clone was seen a few times. This sequence joins TRBV19 and TRBJ2-2; D might be TRBD1 (6 bases). Germline V gene lookup returns CDR1 LNHDA and CDR2 SQIVND (reference sequence). This CDR3 is 15 amino acids long. V was pared by 6 bases and J by 5 bases, with 16 bases between. The CDR3 DNA follows: TGTGCCAGTAGAAGGGGGACACGAGATACCGGGGAGCTGTTTTTT. It is translated as CASRRGTRDTGELFF. Supplemented by reference TRBV19 and TRBJ2-2, the full variable domain reads DGGITQSPKYLFRKEGQNVTLSCEQNLNHDAMYWYRQDPGQGLRLIYYSQIVNDFQKGDIAEGYSVSREKKESFPLTVTSAQKNPTAFYLCASRRGTRDTGELFFGEGSRLTVL.

This clone was counted a single time. The chain uses TRBV18 and TRBJ1-6; unclear D gene. Per germline, CDR1 KGHSH and CDR2 LQKENI. V dropped 3 bases and J dropped 3 bases, with 12 bases sitting between them. The CDR3 is 16 residues long. CDR3 bases: TGTGCCAGCTCACCGCCTCGGGCTAACTATAATTCACCCCTCCACTTT. It translates to CASSPPRANYNSPLHF.

The chain has TRBV5-5 and TRBJ1-1; D uncertain. The CDR3 extends over 14 amino acids. CDR1 and CDR2 from the germline V gene are SGHKS and YYEKEE (reference sequence). V was shortened by 0 bases and J by 3 bases, with 9 bases between the two germline ends. For the CDR3, the DNA is TGTGCCAGCAGCTTGGCTTTAAGGGACACTGAAGCTTTCTTT. Translated, it gives CASSLALRDTEAFF.

The rearrangement uses TRBV6-5 and TRBJ1-6, with D unresolved. V was trimmed by 0 bases and J by 2 bases, leaving 8 bases between them. CDR1 MNHEY and CDR2 SVGAGI come from the germline V gene. The CDR3 loop spans 16 amino acids. The CDR3 DNA sequence: TGTGCCAGCAGTTACTCGAGGGCGACCTATAATTCACCCCTCCACTTT. Its protein product is CASSYSRATYNSPLHF.

The rearrangement links TRBV18 to TRBJ1-2; 8 nucleotides line up with TRBD1. Germline CDR1 is KGHSH and CDR2 is LQKENI. This CDR3 has 15 amino acids. After removal of 3 bases from V and 0 bases from J, the junction contained 3 bases not matched to a gene. CDR3 DNA: TGTGCCAGCTCACCGACAGGGGATGCTAACTATGGCTACACCTTC. It yields the protein CASSPTGDANYGYTF.

The chain uses TRBV7-9 and TRBJ2-3, with 10 bases identical to TRBD2. Germline CDR1 SEHNR, CDR2 FQNEAQ (reference sequence). This CDR3 has 14 residues. After removal of 5 bases from V and 2 bases from J, the junction contained 1 base not matched to a gene. The chain's CDR3 is CASSTSGNTDTQYF. The CDR3 nucleotides read TGTGCCAGCAGCACTAGCGGGAACACAGATACGCAGTATTTT.

This clone was seen just once. V and J are TRBV20-1 and TRBJ1-4; no definite D call. CDR1 and CDR2 (germline): DFQATT, SNEGSKA (reference sequence). CDR3 size: 11 residues. The V and J ends lost 2 bases and 8 bases respectively, with 6 bases between them. The CDR3, as DNA: TGCAGTGCTAGACAAAACGAAAAACTGTTTTTT. Amino acid sequence: CSARQNEKLFF.

The chain is built from TRBV15 and TRBJ1-6; D not resolved. V was cut by 0 bases and J by 0 bases, with 24 bases left in between. This CDR3 comprises 22 residues. Looked up from germline, CDR1 is LNHNV and CDR2 is YYDKDF (reference sequence). The CDR3 region is CATSRDLSSSQFSSSYNSPLHF. In DNA form, the CDR3 reads TGTGCCACCAGCAGAGATCTCTCCTCCAGTCAGTTCTCGAGCTCCTATAATTCACCCCTCCACTTT.

The CDR3 bases are TGTGCCAGCAGCTCCGGACAGGGGTATAGTGAAGCTTTCTTT. Amino acid sequence: CASSSGQGYSEAFF. The chain employs TRBV5-5 and TRBJ1-1, with 9 bases identical to TRBD1. This CDR3 contains 14 residues. With V trimmed by 3 bases and J by 7 bases, 7 bases remained unmatched. Germline V gives CDR1 SGHKS, CDR2 YYEKEE (reference sequence).

The CDR3 region is CASSPRTSGSTDTQYF. The CDR3 coding sequence is TGTGCCAGCAGCCCTAGGACTAGCGGGAGCACAGATACGCAGTATTTT. The chain carries TRBV7-9 and TRBJ2-3; 11 bases are a match to TRBD2. The CDR3 spans 16 residues. CDR1 is SEHNR, CDR2 FQNEAQ, per germline (reference sequence). The V segment lost 5 bases and the J segment 0 bases; nucleotides outside the gene matches: 4.